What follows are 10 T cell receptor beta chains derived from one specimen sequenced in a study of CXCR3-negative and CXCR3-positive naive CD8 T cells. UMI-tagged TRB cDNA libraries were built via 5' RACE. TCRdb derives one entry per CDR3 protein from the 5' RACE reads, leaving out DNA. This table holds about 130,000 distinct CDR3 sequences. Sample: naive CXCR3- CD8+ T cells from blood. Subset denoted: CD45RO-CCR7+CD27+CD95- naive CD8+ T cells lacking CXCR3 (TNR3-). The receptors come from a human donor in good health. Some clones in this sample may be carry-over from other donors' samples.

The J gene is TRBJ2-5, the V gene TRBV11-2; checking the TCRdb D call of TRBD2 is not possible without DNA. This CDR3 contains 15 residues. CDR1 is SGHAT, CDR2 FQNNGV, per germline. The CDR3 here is CANSSALAGGETQYF.

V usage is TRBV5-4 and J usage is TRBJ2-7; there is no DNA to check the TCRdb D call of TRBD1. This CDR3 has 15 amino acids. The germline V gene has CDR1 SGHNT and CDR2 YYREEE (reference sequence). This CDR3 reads CASSPSRDTDYEQYF.

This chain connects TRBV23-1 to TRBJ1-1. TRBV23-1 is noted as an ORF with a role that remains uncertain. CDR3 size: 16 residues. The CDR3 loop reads CASSQTGPRRDTEAFF.

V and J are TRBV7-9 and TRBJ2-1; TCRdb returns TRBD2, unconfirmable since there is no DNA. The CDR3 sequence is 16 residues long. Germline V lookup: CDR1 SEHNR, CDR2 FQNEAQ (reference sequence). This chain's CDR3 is CASSPSSVGSYNEQFF.

CDR3 amino acids: CASSVGGGGVTDTQYF. The chain is built from TRBV9 and TRBJ2-3; TCRdb names TRBD1, which stays unverified in the absence of DNA. CDR3 size: 16 residues. Germline V lookup: CDR1 SGDLS, CDR2 YYNGEE. The whole variable domain, filled in from reference TRBV9 and TRBJ2-3, reads DSGVTQTPKHLITATGQRVTLRCSPRSGDLSVYWYQQSLDQGLQFLIQYYNGEERAKGNILERFSAQQFPDLHSELNLSSLELGDSALYFCASSVGGGGVTDTQYFGPGTRLTVL.

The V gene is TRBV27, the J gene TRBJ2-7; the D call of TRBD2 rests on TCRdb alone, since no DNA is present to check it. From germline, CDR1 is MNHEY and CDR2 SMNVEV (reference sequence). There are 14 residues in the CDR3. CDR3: CASSLSRGSYEQYF.

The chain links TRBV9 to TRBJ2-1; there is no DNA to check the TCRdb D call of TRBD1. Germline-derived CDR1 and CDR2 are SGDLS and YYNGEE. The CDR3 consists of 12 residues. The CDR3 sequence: CASSVVGDEQFF.

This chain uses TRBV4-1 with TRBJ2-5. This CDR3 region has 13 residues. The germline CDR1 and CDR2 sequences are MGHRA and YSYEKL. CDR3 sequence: CASSQVTEETQYF.

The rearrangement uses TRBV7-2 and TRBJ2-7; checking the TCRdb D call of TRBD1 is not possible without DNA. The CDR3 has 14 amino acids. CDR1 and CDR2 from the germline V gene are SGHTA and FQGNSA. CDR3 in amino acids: CASSLGVGADEQYF.

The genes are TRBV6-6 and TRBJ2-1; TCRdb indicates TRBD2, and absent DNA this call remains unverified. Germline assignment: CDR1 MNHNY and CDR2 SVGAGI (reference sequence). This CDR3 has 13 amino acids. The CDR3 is CASSYPDPAGQFF.